One and the same sample provided the 2 T cell receptor beta chains below, sequenced in a study of blood T cell repertoires in COVID-19. The data were produced by immunoSEQ multiplex PCR, yet TCRdb's version contains in-frame clones alone and is incomplete. The profile shows 300,000 to 400,000 clones, 88% of them singletons. Input material: peripheral blood. The receptors shown here come from a woman aged 30 to 39 with COVID-19, enrolled during active disease.

This clone was counted a single time. The rearrangement joins TRBV11-3 to TRBJ1-1, with 7 bases fitting TRBD1. Germline V gene data show CDR1 as SGHNT and CDR2 as YENEEA. The J segment lost 1 base and the V segment lost 5 bases, leaving 7 bases of the junction unmatched. The CDR3 contains 15 residues. CDR3 in amino acids: CASSLVGGPNTEAFF. The DNA of the CDR3 is TGTGCCAGCAGCCTAGTAGGGGGCCCGAACACTGAAGCTTTCTTT.

The rearrangement links TRBV5-5 to TRBJ2-5; 7 bases fit TRBD1. V lost 4 bases to trimming and J lost 5 bases; unmatched junction nucleotides: 8. Germline loops: CDR1 SGHKS, CDR2 YYEKEE (reference sequence). The CDR3 loop spans 14 amino acids. CDR3 sequence reads: CASSRARGQETQYF. The CDR3 DNA is TGTGCCAGCAGCCGGGCCAGGGGACAGGAGACCCAGTACTTC.